The source of this T cell receptor beta chain is a study of response to subunit inactivated influenza vaccine. TCRdb fed the RT-PCR reads into MiXCR, producing one record per CDR3 protein. Of 200,000 to 300,000 distinct CDR3 sequences listed, more than 9% were seen once; the top ten hold roughly 7.7%. This clonotype came up many times. Its antigen remains unidentified. Points from the study as a whole: After each seasonal influenza vaccination, few new T cells are recruited, the authors suggested.

The specimen comprised non-naive T cells sorted from PBMCs, sampled 14 days before vaccination. The sequence derives from a man aged 50-60 years who received an inactivated influenza vaccine.

In DNA form, the CDR3 reads TGCGCCAGCAGCCCAGCCCTGGGAGACTATGGCTACACCTTC. Amino acid sequence: CASSPALGDYGYTF. The V gene is TRBV5-1, the J gene TRBJ1-2, with no clear D. Trimming took off 4 bases at V and 3 bases at J, with 13 bases between the two ends. This CDR3 is built from 14 residues. CDR1 and CDR2 (germline): SGHRS, YFSETQ.